This entry lists 24 T cell receptor beta chains sequenced from one sample in a study of breast tumors, draining lymph nodes, adjacent tissues. Axillary draining lymph nodes of breast cancer patients supplied the node samples. From the multiplex PCR reads, TCRdb called clonotypes with MiXCR, one entry per CDR3 protein. The sample carries roughly 100,000 distinct CDR3 sequences, 30% recorded once. The sequenced sample consisted of axillary lymph node tissue. Every receptor here comes from a female donor with breast cancer. Some clones in this sample may be carry-over from other donors' samples.

This clonotype was seen at least ten times. This chain links TRBV27 with TRBJ2-7, with TRBD1 as a possible D gene (5 bases). Trimming took 4 bases from V and 6 from J, leaving 16 bases between them. CDR1 and CDR2 from the germline V gene are MNHEY and SMNVEV (reference sequence). CDR3 length equals 14 residues. CDR3 in amino acids: CASSSDNLWGEQYF. CDR3 DNA: TGTGCCAGCAGTTCGGACAACCTTTGGGGCGAGCAGTACTTC.

Concerning this clonotype: Likely a read error: the CDR3 ends without its conserved phenylalanine or tryptophan. No DNA is shown, since the ends of the CDR3 on it are uncertain; the CDR3 is the one TCRdb lists. This chain uses TRBV7-9 with TRBJ2-7. A total of 14 residues make up the CDR3, ends included. The germline gives CDR1 SEHNR, CDR2 FQNEAQ (reference sequence). The CDR3 region is CASSSIMSSYERYL.

The J gene is TRBJ2-1, the V gene TRBV27; 11 nucleotides align to TRBD2. Germline CDR1 is MNHEY and CDR2 is SMNVEV (reference sequence). The CDR3 has 16 amino acids. With 6 bases clipped from V and 3 bases from J, the junction kept 7 bases outside the gene matches. The CDR3 is CASSPRLAGHYNEQFF. The CDR3 coding sequence is TGTGCCAGCAGCCCGCGACTAGCGGGACACTACAATGAGCAGTTCTTC.

This clonotype was seen ten or more times. V gene TRBV2 combines with J gene TRBJ1-5; possibly TRBD1 for D (5 bases). Deletions cut 3 bases from V and 7 bases from J, with 13 bases between. The CDR3 is 14 residues long. The germline V gene has CDR1 SNHLY and CDR2 FYNNEI. The CDR3 region has the DNA TGTGCCAGCAGTGATCGGTCAGGGAACCAGCCCCAGCATTTT. As protein: CASSDRSGNQPQHF.

About this clonotype: Since a much larger clone is just one base distant, this may be a read error. The rearrangement uses TRBV20-1 and TRBJ2-7, with a possible D match to TRBD2 (5 bases). This CDR3 contains 21 residues. V shed 0 bases and J shed 0 bases, with 30 bases lying between them. In germline, CDR1 is DFQATT, CDR2 SNEGSKA (reference sequence). CDR3 protein: CSARDLFEDPDARVLSYEQYF. CDR3 in DNA: TGCAGTGCTAGAGACCTGTTCGAGGACCCCGATGCGCGGGTGCTCTCCTACGAGCAGTACTTC.

In regard to this clonotype: It may be a read error: a sequence one base away is much more abundant. The V gene is TRBV20-1, the J gene TRBJ1-5, with 9 bases fitting TRBD1. The CDR3 spans 14 residues. The V gene end was trimmed by 1 base and the J gene end by 9 bases; junction bases not matched to a gene: 7. Germline V gene lookup returns CDR1 DFQATT and CDR2 SNEGSKA (reference sequence). CDR3 bases: TGCAGTGCTAGAGGCAGACAGGGGGATCCGCCCCAGCATTTT. The encoded protein is CSARGRQGDPPQHF.

The V gene is TRBV12-3 or TRBV12-4, the J gene TRBJ1-1; D not resolved. This CDR3 contains 13 residues. Trimming stripped 5 bases from V and 9 bases from J, with 16 bases between. The CDR3 bases are TGTGCCAGCAGTCCGATCGGACTGAGACAAGCTTTCTTT. Its translation: CASSPIGLRQAFF.

V gene TRBV9 combines with J gene TRBJ2-2; TRBD1 agrees at 7 bases. The CDR3 runs to 15 residues. Germline lookup yields CDR1 SGDLS and CDR2 YYNGEE. CDR3 in DNA: TGTGCTAGAGGTTATGCAGGGGGAGTAACCGGGGAGCTGTTTTTT. It specifies CARGYAGGVTGELFF.

This clonotype was detected many times. This sequence joins TRBV14 and TRBJ2-5; 14 bases map to TRBD2. V was pared by 4 bases and J by 2 bases, with 3 bases of the junction left unmatched. Germline V gene data show CDR1 as SGHDN and CDR2 as FVKESK. The CDR3 has 16 residues. CDR3 amino acids: CASSRLAGGHQETQYF. The CDR3 DNA sequence: TGTGCCAGCAGCCGACTAGCGGGGGGGCATCAAGAGACCCAGTACTTC.

In regard to this clonotype: A much bigger clone sits one base away, suggesting this may be a read error. The V call is TRBV6-1, the J call TRBJ2-1; maybe TRBD1 (5 bases). Deletions cut 5 bases from V and 3 bases from J, with 11 bases between. CDR1 and CDR2 (germline): MNHNS, SASEGT. The CDR3 covers 14 residues. CDR3 amino acids: CASSHGQHYNEQFF. CDR3 nucleotide sequence: TGTGCCAGCAGTCATGGACAACACTACAATGAGCAGTTCTTC.

This clonotype was found many times. The V call is TRBV18, the J call TRBJ2-1; D is unresolved. The germline gives CDR1 KGHSH, CDR2 LQKENI. V was trimmed by 1 base and J by 1 base, leaving 5 bases between them. CDR3 length: 14 residues. Here the CDR3 DNA reads TGTGCCAGCTCACCACAGTTTTCCTACAATGAGCAGTTCTTC. This encodes CASSPQFSYNEQFF.

V and J are TRBV5-1 and TRBJ1-1; D gene unclear. This CDR3 has 13 amino acids. Trimming cost V 7 bases and J 4 bases, with 14 bases left between them. The germline V gene encodes CDR1 SGHRS and CDR2 YFSETQ. CDR3 bases: TGCGCCAGCGCTGAAACAGAGTGCACTGAAGCTTTCTTT. Its translation is CASAETECTEAFF.

On this clonotype: Being one base from a much bigger clone, this may be a read error. The chain uses TRBV7-9 and TRBJ1-1; D uncertain. The CDR3 extends over 14 amino acids. V lost 3 bases and J lost 0, with 8 bases in between. Germline V lookup: CDR1 SEHNR, CDR2 FQNEAQ (reference sequence). For the CDR3, the DNA is TGTGCCAGCAGCTTGTATGGGCTGAACACTGAAGCTTTCTTT. This codes for CASSLYGLNTEAFF. Variable domain in full (rest from reference TRBV7-9 and TRBJ1-1): DTGVSQNPRHKITKRGQNVTFRCDPISEHNRLYWYRQTLGQGPEFLTYFQNEAQLEKSRLLSDRFSAERPKGSFSTLEIQRTEQGDSAMYLCASSLYGLNTEAFFGQGTRLTVV.

Many counts were recorded for this clonotype. The V call is TRBV12-3 or TRBV12-4, the J call TRBJ2-3, with 8 bases that match TRBD2. The CDR3 spans 12 residues. After removal of 10 bases from V and 4 bases from J, the junction contained 4 bases not matched to a gene. The CDR3 reads CATGLAADTQYF. The CDR3 DNA follows: TGTGCCACCGGACTAGCCGCAGATACGCAGTATTTT.

This clonotype was recorded only once. The gene calls are TRBV11-3 and TRBJ2-3, with 12 bases that match TRBD2. The V and J ends lost 5 bases and 4 bases, in that order; junction bases with no gene match: 4. There are 15 residues in the CDR3. CDR1 SGHNT and CDR2 YENEEA come from the germline V gene. In DNA, the CDR3 is TGTGCCAGCAGCACTGGACTAGCGGGACCAGATACGCAGTATTTT. It translates to CASSTGLAGPDTQYF.

The chain has TRBV9 and TRBJ2-5; 8 nucleotides align to TRBD1. V lost 3 bases, J lost 7 bases, and 2 bases stayed unmatched. CDR1 SGDLS and CDR2 YYNGEE come from the germline V gene. CDR3 length: 12 residues. This CDR3 reads CASSAGGGTQYF. The CDR3 DNA follows: TGTGCCAGCAGCGCAGGGGGCGGGACCCAGTACTTC.

This clonotype was counted at least ten times. The chain is built from TRBV27 and TRBJ2-7; 7 nucleotides agree with TRBD2. The J segment lost 3 bases and the V segment lost 3 bases, leaving 5 bases of the junction unmatched. The germline CDR1 and CDR2 sequences are MNHEY and SMNVEV (reference sequence). The CDR3 is 14 amino acids. The CDR3 coding sequence is TGTGCCAGCAGTTTCCGCGGGACTAACTACGAGCAGTACTTC. Translating gives CASSFRGTNYEQYF.

The chain couples TRBV27 to TRBJ2-3, with 7 bases matching TRBD2. The V gene's germline CDR1 is MNHEY and CDR2 SMNVEV (reference sequence). V was pared by 4 bases and J by 6 bases, with 19 bases of the junction left unmatched. This CDR3 region has 18 residues. The chain's CDR3 is CASSSGGSSYNEQDTQYF. As DNA, the CDR3 is TGTGCCAGCAGTTCCGGGGGGAGCTCCTACAATGAGCAGGATACGCAGTATTTT.

This clonotype was counted many times. The chain combines TRBV6-5 with TRBJ1-6, with D maybe TRBD1 (6 bases). V lost 6 bases and J 10 bases, leaving 13 bases between the germline ends. CDR1 and CDR2 (germline): MNHEY, SVGAGI. This CDR3 spans 13 amino acids. CDR3 nucleotide sequence: TGTGCCAGCAGGGTTCAGGGGTACTCACCCCTCCACTTT. This sequence encodes CASRVQGYSPLHF.

In this sample, this clonotype turned up many times. The chain combines TRBV5-1 with TRBJ2-7; unclear D gene. V was trimmed by 3 bases and J by 4 bases, leaving 8 bases between them. CDR1 and CDR2 (germline): SGHRS, YFSETQ. The CDR3 loop spans 12 amino acids. CDR3 in DNA: TGCGCCAGCAGCTCCACCCCTTACGAGCAGTACTTC. It translates to CASSSTPYEQYF.

This chain connects TRBV9 to TRBJ2-7; D is ambiguous. Per the germline V gene, CDR1 is SGDLS and CDR2 is YYNGEE. The V end was cut by 0 bases, the J end by 12 bases, with 22 bases between. The CDR3 consists of 15 residues. This CDR3 is CASSVGVRWPYKPYF. The CDR3 DNA reads as TGTGCCAGCAGCGTAGGGGTACGGTGGCCCTACAAGCCGTACTTC.

The chain is built from TRBV6-4 and TRBJ1-6; D unresolved. The CDR3 runs 18 residues. The germline V gene encodes CDR1 MRHNA and CDR2 SNTAGT. V lost 3 bases to trimming and J lost 1 base, with 16 bases between them. Here the CDR3 DNA reads TGTGCCAGCAGTGAGGCGGCCCGAAACGGATCCTATAATTCACCCCTCCACTTT. Encoded protein: CASSEAARNGSYNSPLHF.

The CDR3, as DNA: TGTGCCAGCAGTTTAAATTTCCTAGCGGGGGGGGCAGATACGCAGTATTTT. Amino acid sequence: CASSLNFLAGGADTQYF. The chain has TRBV27 and TRBJ2-3, with TRBD2 identical over 12 bases. Trimming cost V 2 bases and J 4 bases; bases outside gene matches: 7. Germline CDR1 and CDR2: MNHEY and SMNVEV (reference sequence). CDR3 length equals 17 residues.

The chain combines TRBV30 with TRBJ1-1; weak D call: TRBD1 (6 bases). Trimming removed 0 bases at V and 5 bases at J, with 10 bases between. The CDR3 loop spans 13 amino acids. Germline CDR1 GTSNPN, CDR2 SVGIG (reference sequence). CDR3 DNA sequence: TGTGCCTGGAGTGTCCGGGGGGCGACTGAAGCTTTCTTT. Its translation is CAWSVRGATEAFF.